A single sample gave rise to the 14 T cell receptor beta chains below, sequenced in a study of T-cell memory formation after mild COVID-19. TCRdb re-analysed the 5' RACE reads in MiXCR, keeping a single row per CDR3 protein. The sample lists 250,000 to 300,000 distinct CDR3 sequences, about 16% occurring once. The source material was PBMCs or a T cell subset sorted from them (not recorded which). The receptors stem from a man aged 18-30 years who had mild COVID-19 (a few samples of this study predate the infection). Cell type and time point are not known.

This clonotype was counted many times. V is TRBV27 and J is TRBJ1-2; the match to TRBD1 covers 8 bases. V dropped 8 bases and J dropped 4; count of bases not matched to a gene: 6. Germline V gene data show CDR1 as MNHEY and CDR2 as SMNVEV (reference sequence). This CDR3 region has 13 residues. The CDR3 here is CASGPGGFYGYTF. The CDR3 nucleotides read TGTGCCAGCGGACCAGGGGGCTTCTATGGCTACACCTTC.

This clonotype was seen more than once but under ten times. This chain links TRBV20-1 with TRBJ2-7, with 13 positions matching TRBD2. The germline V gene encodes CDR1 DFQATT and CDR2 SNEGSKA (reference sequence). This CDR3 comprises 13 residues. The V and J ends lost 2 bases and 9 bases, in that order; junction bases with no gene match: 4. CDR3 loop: CSARTLAGGRQYV. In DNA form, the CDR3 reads TGCAGTGCTAGAACACTAGCGGGGGGGAGGCAGTACGTC.

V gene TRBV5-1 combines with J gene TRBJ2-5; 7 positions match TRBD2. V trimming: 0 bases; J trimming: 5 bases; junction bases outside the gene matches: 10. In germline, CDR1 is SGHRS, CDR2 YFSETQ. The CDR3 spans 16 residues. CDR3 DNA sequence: TGCGCCAGCAGCTTGGAACCAGCGGGGTCGGCGGAGACCCAGTACTTC. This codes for CASSLEPAGSAETQYF. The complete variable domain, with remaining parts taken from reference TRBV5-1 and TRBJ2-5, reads KAGVTQTPRYLIKTRGQQVTLSCSPISGHRSVSWYQQTPGQGLQFLFEYFSETQRNKGNFPGRFSGRQFSNSRSEMNVSTLELGDSALYLCASSLEPAGSAETQYFGPGTRLLVL.

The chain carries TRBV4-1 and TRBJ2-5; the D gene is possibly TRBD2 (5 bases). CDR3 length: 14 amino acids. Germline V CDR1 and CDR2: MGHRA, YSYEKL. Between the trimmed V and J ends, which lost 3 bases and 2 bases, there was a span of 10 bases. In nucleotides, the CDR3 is TGCGCCAGCAGCCACCGGGGAGTACAAGAGACCCAGTACTTC. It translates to CASSHRGVQETQYF.

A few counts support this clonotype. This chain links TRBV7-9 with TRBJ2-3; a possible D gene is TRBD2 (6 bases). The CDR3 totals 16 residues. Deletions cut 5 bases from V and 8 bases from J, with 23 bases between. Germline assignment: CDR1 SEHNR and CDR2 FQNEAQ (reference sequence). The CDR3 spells CASSPSGTEGVGTQYF. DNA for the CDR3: TGTGCCAGCAGCCCAAGTGGGACGGAGGGCGTAGGTACGCAGTATTTT. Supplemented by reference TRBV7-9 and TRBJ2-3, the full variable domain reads DTGVSQNPRHKITKRGQNVTFRCDPISEHNRLYWYRQTLGQGPEFLTYFQNEAQLEKSRLLSDRFSAERPKGSFSTLEIQRTEQGDSAMYLCASSPSGTEGVGTQYFGPGTRLTVL.

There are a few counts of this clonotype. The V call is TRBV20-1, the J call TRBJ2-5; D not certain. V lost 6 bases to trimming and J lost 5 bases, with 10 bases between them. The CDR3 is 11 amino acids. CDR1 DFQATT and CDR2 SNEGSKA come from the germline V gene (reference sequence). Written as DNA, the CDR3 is TGCAGTGCGCGTATGGGGGAGACCCAGTACTTC. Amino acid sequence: CSARMGETQYF.

The CDR3, as DNA: TGTGCCAGCAGTTTAGGCTCGGGTAGGGGGAATGAGCAGTTCTTC. It yields the protein CASSLGSGRGNEQFF. The chain is built from TRBV12-3 or TRBV12-4 and TRBJ2-1, with a tentative D call TRBD1 (6 bases). The CDR3 has 15 amino acids. V lost 1 base, J lost 7 bases, and 14 bases lay in between.

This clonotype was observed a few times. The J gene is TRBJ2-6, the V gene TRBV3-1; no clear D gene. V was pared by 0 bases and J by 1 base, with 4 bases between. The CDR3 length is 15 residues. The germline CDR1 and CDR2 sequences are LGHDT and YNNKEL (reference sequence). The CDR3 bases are TGTGCCAGCAGCCAAGAACAATCTGGGGCCAACGTCCTGACTTTC. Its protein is CASSQEQSGANVLTF.

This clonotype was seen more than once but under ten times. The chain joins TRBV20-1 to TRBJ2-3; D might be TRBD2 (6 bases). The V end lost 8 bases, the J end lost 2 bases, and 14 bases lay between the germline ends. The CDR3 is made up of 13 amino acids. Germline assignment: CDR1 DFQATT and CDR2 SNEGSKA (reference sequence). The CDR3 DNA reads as TGCAGTCCGCGGGCGGGGCCCACAGATACGCAGTATTTT. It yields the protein CSPRAGPTDTQYF.

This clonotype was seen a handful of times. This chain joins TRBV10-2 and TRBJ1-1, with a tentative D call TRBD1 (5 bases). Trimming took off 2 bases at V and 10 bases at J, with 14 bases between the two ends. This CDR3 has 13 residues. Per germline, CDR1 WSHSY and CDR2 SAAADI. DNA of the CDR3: TGCGCCAGCAGTGAGCAGGGAAGTAGTAGAGCTTTCTTT. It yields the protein CASSEQGSSRAFF.

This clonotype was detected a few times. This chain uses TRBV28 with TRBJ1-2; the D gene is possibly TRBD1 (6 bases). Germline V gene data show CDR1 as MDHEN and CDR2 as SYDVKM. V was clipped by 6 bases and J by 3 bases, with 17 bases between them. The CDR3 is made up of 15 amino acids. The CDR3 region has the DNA TGTGCCAGCAGAGAAGCGGGGGCGACGGACTATGGCTACACCTTC. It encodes CASREAGATDYGYTF.

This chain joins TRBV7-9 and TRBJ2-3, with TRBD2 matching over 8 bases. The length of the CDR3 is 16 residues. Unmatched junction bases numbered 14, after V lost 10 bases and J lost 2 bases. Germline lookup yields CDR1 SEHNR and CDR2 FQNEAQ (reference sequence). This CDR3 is CATYRLLAGDTDTQYF. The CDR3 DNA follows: TGTGCCACCTATAGGCTCCTAGCGGGCGACACAGATACGCAGTATTTT.

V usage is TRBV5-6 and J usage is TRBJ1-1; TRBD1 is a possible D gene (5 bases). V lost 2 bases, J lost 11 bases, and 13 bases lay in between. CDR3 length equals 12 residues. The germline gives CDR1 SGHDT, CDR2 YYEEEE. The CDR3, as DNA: TGTGCCAGCAGCTTTACAACAGGAGGGGCTTTCTTT. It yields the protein CASSFTTGGAFF.

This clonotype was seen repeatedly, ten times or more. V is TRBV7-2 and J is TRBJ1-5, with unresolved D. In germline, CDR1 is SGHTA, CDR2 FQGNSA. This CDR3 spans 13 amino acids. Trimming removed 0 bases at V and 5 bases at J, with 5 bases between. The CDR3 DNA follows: TGTGCCAGCAGCTTAGCGCCGGATCAGCCCCAGCATTTT. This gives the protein CASSLAPDQPQHF.